The source of this T cell receptor (beta chain) is a study of blood T cell repertoires in COVID-19. Study-level information: Donors in the United States, Italy and Spain gave samples during acute or convalescent COVID-19. The cDNA or gDNA used as material had been derived from T cells, B-cell-depleted T cells, or PBMCs.

This CDR3 comprises 18 residues. Germline CDR1 MNHNS, CDR2 SASEGT. The junction had 11 bases not matched to a gene; V was cut back by 1 base and J by 2 bases. Authors' data handling: Amplification of reference gene primers was used by the study to estimate nucleated cell counts. Produced via immunoSEQ multiplex PCR; TCRdb's table is partial and in-frame only. That table is the source of V, J and clone size, and D and trimming were worked out from the DNA. The sample includes some 150,000 clones, about 86% of them seen just once. The sample taken for sequencing was peripheral blood. The clonotype originates from a woman aged 55-75 years with acute or convalescent COVID-19. V is TRBV6-1 and J is TRBJ1-2; 9 positions match TRBD1. The CDR3 spells CASSEVGILGTGNYGYTF. The CDR3 coding sequence is TGTGCCAGCAGTGAAGTGGGGATCCTCGGGACAGGGAACTATGGCTACACCTTC.